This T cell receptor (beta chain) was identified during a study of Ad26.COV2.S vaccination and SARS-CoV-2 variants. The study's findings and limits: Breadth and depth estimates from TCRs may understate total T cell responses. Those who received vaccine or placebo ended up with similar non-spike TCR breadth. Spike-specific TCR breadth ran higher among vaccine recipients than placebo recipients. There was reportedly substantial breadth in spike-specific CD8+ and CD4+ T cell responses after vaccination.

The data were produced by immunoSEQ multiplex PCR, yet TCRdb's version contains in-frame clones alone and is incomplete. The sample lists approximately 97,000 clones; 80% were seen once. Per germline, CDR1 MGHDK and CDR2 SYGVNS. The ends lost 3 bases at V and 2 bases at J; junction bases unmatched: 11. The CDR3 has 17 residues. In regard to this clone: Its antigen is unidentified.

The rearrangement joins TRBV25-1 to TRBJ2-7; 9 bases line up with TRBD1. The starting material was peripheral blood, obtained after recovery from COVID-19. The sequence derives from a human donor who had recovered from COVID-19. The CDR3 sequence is CASSDSLGTGSPYEQYF. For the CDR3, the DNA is TGTGCCAGCAGTGACTCACTCGGGACAGGGAGTCCCTACGAGCAGTACTTC.